These 20 T cell receptor beta chains share one sample of origin, sequenced in a study of OX40 agonist ivuxolimab in advanced cancers. Assay used: immunoSEQ multiplex PCR; TCRdb lists only in-frame clones, some missing. The top ten hold roughly 3.8% of the sample, which has some 95,000 clones, 70% to 90% seen once. Here the sequenced sample was CD4+ or CD8+ T cells sorted from blood, taken in a trial of the OX40 agonist ivuxolimab. The receptors shown here come from an adult with an advanced solid tumor such as melanoma, head and neck, liver or kidney cancer.

The rearrangement uses TRBV11-2 and TRBJ2-7, with 8 bases identical to TRBD1. V gave up 4 bases and J gave up 3 bases; unmatched junction bases: 5. Germline CDR1 reads SGHAT; CDR2 reads FQNNGV. The CDR3 loop spans 14 amino acids. The CDR3 nucleotides read TGTGCCAGCAGCTATCGACAGGGGAGCTACGAGCAGTACTTC. Translated, it gives CASSYRQGSYEQYF.

The V call is TRBV19, the J call TRBJ2-7, with D possibly called TRBD1 or TRBD2 (5 bases each). The CDR3 is 15 amino acids. V was cut by 4 bases and J by 6 bases, with 19 bases left in between. Germline assignment: CDR1 LNHDA and CDR2 SQIVND (reference sequence). The CDR3 nucleotides read TGTGCCAGTAGTAATCGGGGCGCCCGGTCGGGCGAGCAGTACTTC. Translated, it gives CASSNRGARSGEQYF.

As to this clone: Within the sample, other DNA sequences also encode this same CDR3. V usage is TRBV2 and J usage is TRBJ1-5, with TRBD1 identical over 7 bases. Germline V CDR1 and CDR2: SNHLY, FYNNEI. This CDR3 is 12 amino acids long. V lost 6 bases, J lost 6 bases, and 2 bases stayed unmatched. In DNA, the CDR3 is TGTGCCAGCAGCGACAGGGCTCAGCCCCAGCATTTT. Translated, it gives CASSDRAQPQHF.

The chain links TRBV5-1 to TRBJ2-3; TRBD1 aligns across 9 bases. CDR3 length equals 16 residues. Germline CDR1 reads SGHRS; CDR2 reads YFSETQ. Trimming removed 0 bases from V and 4 bases from J; junction bases left unmatched: 6. Here the CDR3 reads CASSLAGTGYADTQYF. In DNA form, the CDR3 reads TGCGCCAGCAGCTTGGCCGGGACAGGGTACGCAGATACGCAGTATTTT.

This chain links TRBV4-2 with TRBJ1-6, with D maybe TRBD1 (6 bases). Germline assignment: CDR1 LGHNA and CDR2 YNFKEQ. V gave up 1 base and J gave up 8 bases, with 15 bases separating them. This CDR3 region has 16 residues. The CDR3, as DNA: TGTGCCAGCAGCCAAGGGGGGGGGACACTTGATTCACCCCTCCACTTT. This translates into CASSQGGGTLDSPLHF.

The chain joins TRBV7-9 to TRBJ1-5; 7 positions agree with TRBD1. After removal of 5 bases from V and 3 bases from J, the junction contained 4 bases not matched to a gene. CDR1 is SEHNR, CDR2 FQNEAQ, per germline (reference sequence). The CDR3 is made up of 14 amino acids. The CDR3 loop reads CASSDGTANQPQHF. DNA for the CDR3: TGTGCCAGCAGCGACGGGACAGCCAATCAGCCCCAGCATTTT.

The genes are TRBV28 and TRBJ2-5; the D gene is possibly TRBD2 (6 bases). V was trimmed by 4 bases and J by 1 base, leaving 10 bases between them. The CDR3 spans 14 residues. Per the germline V gene, CDR1 is MDHEN and CDR2 is SYDVKM. CDR3 DNA sequence: TGTGCCAGCAGTTACAGTAGCGGCCAAGAGACCCAGTACTTC. Its translation is CASSYSSGQETQYF.

The J gene is TRBJ2-7, the V gene TRBV6-1, with TRBD1 matching over 7 bases. Germline V gives CDR1 MNHNS, CDR2 SASEGT. The CDR3 is 13 amino acids. V gave up 6 bases and J gave up 7 bases; unmatched junction bases: 9. Written as DNA, the CDR3 is TGTGCCAGCAGAGCGGTCAGGGGGTTTGAGCAGTACTTC. Its translation is CASRAVRGFEQYF.

J is TRBJ2-7 and V is TRBV4-3; D perhaps matches TRBD1 (7 bases). The CDR3 runs to 15 residues. V was pared by 2 bases and J by 4 bases, with 15 bases between. Germline lookup yields CDR1 LGHNA and CDR2 YSLEER. The CDR3 nucleotides are TGCGCCAGCAGCCAAACCCCGACAGGGAGGTACGAGCAGTACTTC. The encoded protein is CASSQTPTGRYEQYF.

The chain couples TRBV2 to TRBJ1-1, with no clear D. In germline, CDR1 is SNHLY, CDR2 FYNNEI. This CDR3 region has 13 residues. Trimming stripped 11 bases from V and 3 bases from J, with 16 bases between. The CDR3 region is CASQRTRDTEAFF. CDR3 DNA sequence: TGTGCCTCCCAGAGAACTCGGGACACTGAAGCTTTCTTT.

The genes are TRBV14 and TRBJ1-1; TRBD1 matches at 7 bases. The CDR3 sequence is 13 residues long. V lost 0 bases to trimming and J lost 12 bases; unmatched junction nucleotides: 7. Looked up from germline, CDR1 is SGHDN and CDR2 is FVKESK. This CDR3 reads CASSQELQGGSFF. The DNA for the CDR3 is TGTGCCAGCAGCCAAGAGTTGCAGGGGGGTTCTTTCTTT. The full variable domain, completed using reference TRBV14 and TRBJ1-1, is EAGVTQFPSHSVIEKGQTVTLRCDPISGHDNLYWYRRVMGKEIKFLLHFVKESKQDESGMPNNRFLAERTGGTYSTLKVQPAELEDSGVYFCASSQELQGGSFFGQGTRLTVV.

V gene TRBV7-9 combines with J gene TRBJ1-1, with TRBD1 identical over 10 bases. The germline V gene encodes CDR1 SEHNR and CDR2 FQNEAQ (reference sequence). The length of the CDR3 is 17 residues. Trimming removed 5 bases from V and 0 bases from J; junction bases left unmatched: 9. Here the CDR3 DNA reads TGTGCCAGCAGCACTCCCCCGGGACAGGGGATGAACACTGAAGCTTTCTTT. Its translation: CASSTPPGQGMNTEAFF.

V gene TRBV5-4 combines with J gene TRBJ2-1; 8 bases match TRBD1. This CDR3 contains 14 residues. With V trimmed by 0 bases and J by 8 bases, 4 bases remained unmatched. Germline V gives CDR1 SGHNT, CDR2 YYREEE (reference sequence). The CDR3: CASSLGDRGDEQFF. CDR3 DNA: TGTGCCAGCAGCTTGGGTGACAGGGGCGATGAGCAGTTCTTC. The whole variable domain, filled in from reference TRBV5-4 and TRBJ2-1, reads ETGVTQSPTHLIKTRGQQVTLRCSSQSGHNTVSWYQQALGQGPQFIFQYYREEENGRGNFPPRFSGLQFPNYSSELNVNALELDDSALYLCASSLGDRGDEQFFGPGTRLTVL.

This chain uses TRBV7-9 with TRBJ2-7; D is uncertain. Germline CDR1 reads SEHNR; CDR2 reads FQNEAQ (reference sequence). Trimming shortened V by 11 bases and J by 2 bases, and 10 bases separated the two germline ends. The CDR3 consists of 11 residues. CDR3 residues: CAYGSTYEQYF. The CDR3 DNA is TGTGCCTACGGAAGTACCTACGAGCAGTACTTC.

The chain uses TRBV2 and TRBJ2-3; D assignment may be TRBD1 or TRBD2 (5 bases each). V gave up 9 bases and J gave up 6 bases, with 16 bases separating them. The CDR3 is 13 amino acids. The germline gives CDR1 SNHLY, CDR2 FYNNEI. The CDR3 reads CASLGPRDDTQYF. DNA of the CDR3: TGTGCCAGTCTGGGACCGCGAGACGATACGCAGTATTTT.

This chain joins TRBV6-1 and TRBJ2-7, with D possibly called TRBD1 or TRBD2 (6 bases each). Looked up from germline, CDR1 is MNHNS and CDR2 is SASEGT. The V end was cut by 5 bases, the J end by 3 bases, with 14 bases between. The CDR3 runs 14 residues. CDR3 region: CASSSRGVVYEQYF. For the CDR3, the DNA is TGTGCCAGCAGTTCAAGGGGGGTGGTCTACGAGCAGTACTTC.

This chain joins TRBV9 and TRBJ2-7; 7 bases line up with TRBD2. The CDR3 loop spans 13 amino acids. V gave up 3 bases and J gave up 2 bases; unmatched junction bases: 2. CDR1 and CDR2 from the germline V gene are SGDLS and YYNGEE. The CDR3 loop is CASSAGTTYEQYF. The DNA for the CDR3 is TGTGCCAGCAGCGCGGGGACTACCTACGAGCAGTACTTC.

The chain is built from TRBV27 and TRBJ2-1; TRBD2 might be the D (5 bases). CDR3 length equals 14 residues. Germline V gene sequence: CDR1 MNHEY, CDR2 SMNVEV (reference sequence). V gave up 9 bases and J gave up 8 bases, with 20 bases separating them. CDR3 DNA sequence: TGTGCCAGTCAGGAGGACCCCCTCTTCGATGAGCAGTTCTTC. Translated: CASQEDPLFDEQFF.

The chain couples TRBV11-3 to TRBJ2-2; D ambiguous. Trimming cost V 6 bases and J 7 bases, with 9 bases left between them. The germline V gene encodes CDR1 SGHNT and CDR2 YENEEA. This CDR3 region has 12 residues. CDR3 bases: TGTGCCAGCAGTTTCGGTGGCGGGGAGCTGTTTTTT. Protein: CASSFGGGELFF.

This sequence joins TRBV28 and TRBJ2-7; D call uncertain. V was clipped by 7 bases and J by 0 bases, with 10 bases between them. CDR1 and CDR2 (germline): MDHEN, SYDVKM. The CDR3 is 13 residues long. CDR3 in amino acids: CASKSDLSYEQYF. As DNA, the CDR3 is TGTGCCAGCAAAAGCGATCTCTCCTACGAGCAGTACTTC. The whole variable domain, filled in from reference TRBV28 and TRBJ2-7, reads DVKVTQSSRYLVKRTGEKVFLECVQDMDHENMFWYRQDPGLGLRLIYFSYDVKMKEKGDIPEGYSVSREKKERFSLILESASTNQTSMYLCASKSDLSYEQYFGPGTRLTVT.